Below, one T cell receptor (beta chain) is given with its context. A single count supports this clone. Its antigen is unknown. No qualities accompany the bases; no much larger clone lies one base away. This specimen belongs to a study of blood T cell repertoires in COVID-19 (dated by TCRdb to 2020 to 2022). In terms of the full investigation: The collaborator samples originated in the United States, Italy and Spain and spanned the acute and convalescent phases of COVID-19. The material from the prospective study consisted of cDNA or gDNA derived from T cells, B-cell-depleted T cells, or PBMCs. Deeply sampled blood TCRbeta repertoires from subjects exposed to, actively infected with, or recovered from COVID-19 were included in the dataset. The repertoires were released in a freely available public database meant as a resource for research on the immune response to SARS-CoV-2. The samples were drawn from two sources: the first 160 participants of the ongoing ImmuneRACE study, and 1,200 or so subjects contributed by 6 global collaborators. A de-identified subject ID, COVID-19 status, age in years and sex were almost always included in the sample metadata. Where available, HLA class I and class II types were taken from metadata supplied by the sample provider and were not determined by assay-based typing.

The collaborating institutions used their own protocols to collect whole blood in K2EDTA tubes. For TCRbeta analysis, collaborators shipped samples in one of three forms: frozen whole blood, isolated PBMCs, or DNA extracted from either of those sample types. The CDR3, from cysteine to phenylalanine, totals 16 residues. Only CDR3 DNA remains: 48 bases, in frame from the first base. Trimming takes 0 bases off V and 6 bases off J; junction bases not matched to a gene: 13. In the germline V gene (reference sequence), CDR1 corresponds to GTSNPN and CDR2 to SVGIG. The research as a whole found: Clinical and demographic metadata were provided uncurated, with the amount varying by source and participant.

TCRbeta CDR3 regions were amplified from genomic DNA using the immunoSEQ Assay, a bias-controlled multiplex PCR. In the authors' own workflow: The number of nucleated cells in each sample was estimated by amplification of reference gene primers within the assay. To quantify the absolute abundance of each unique TCRbeta CDR3 rearrangement, sequence reads were collapsed and filtered. Productive Simpson clonality was computed per sample as the square root of Simpson's diversity index over productive rearrangements. TCRdb mirrors the immuneACCESS table, restricted to in-frame sequences. Some clones are absent from its copies; in checked studies, under half trace to an unresolved V gene, and the reason for the others is unknown. V and J calls and clone size are given by that table; D and trimming were obtained from the DNA. The sample yields approximately 110,000 clones; roughly 82% were counted once. The biggest ten clones account for roughly 4.9% of the sample.

Recombination connected TRBV30 to TRBJ1-2, with 7 bases in between that match TRBD1. The clonotype was recovered from a human donor in a cohort sampled during active COVID-19. What was sequenced was peripheral blood. The CDR3 has the sequence CAWSVAGRQGRNGYTF. The sequence in DNA is TGTGCCTGGAGTGTGGCAGGGAGACAGGGTCGCAATGGCTACACCTTC. The full variable domain, completed from the reference TRBV30 and TRBJ1-2 proteins outside the CDR3, reads SQTIHQWPATLVQPVGSPLSLECTVEGTSNPNLYWYRQAAGRGLQLLFYSVGIGQISSEVPQNLSASRPQDRQFILSSKKLLLSDSGFYLCAWSVAGRQGRNGYTFGSGTRLTVV.